This T cell receptor beta chain was documented in a study of T cells in Graves' hyperthyroidism and ophthalmopathy. This clonotype was observed many times. Germline V gene data show CDR1 as LGHDT and CDR2 as YNNKEL (reference sequence). Trimming stripped 4 bases from V and 2 bases from J, with 11 bases between. CDR3 length equals 14 residues. There were TCR beta CDR3 regions amplified from RNA transcripts. The study used the HTBI primer set for a first-round RT-PCR of the TCR CDR3. MiXCR was run by TCRdb on the multiplex PCR reads, yielding one entry per CDR3 protein. The table has about 600,000 distinct CDR3 sequences, around 16% seen once; the top ten hold more than 3%.

The source material was blood. The chain links TRBV3-1 to TRBJ2-5; D might be TRBD1 or TRBD2, each matching 5 bases. This receptor was obtained from a woman aged 40-49 years with Graves' ophthalmopathy. Here the CDR3 reads CASSRRDDQETQYF. The CDR3 DNA is TGTGCCAGCAGCCGCAGGGACGATCAAGAGACCCAGTACTTC.